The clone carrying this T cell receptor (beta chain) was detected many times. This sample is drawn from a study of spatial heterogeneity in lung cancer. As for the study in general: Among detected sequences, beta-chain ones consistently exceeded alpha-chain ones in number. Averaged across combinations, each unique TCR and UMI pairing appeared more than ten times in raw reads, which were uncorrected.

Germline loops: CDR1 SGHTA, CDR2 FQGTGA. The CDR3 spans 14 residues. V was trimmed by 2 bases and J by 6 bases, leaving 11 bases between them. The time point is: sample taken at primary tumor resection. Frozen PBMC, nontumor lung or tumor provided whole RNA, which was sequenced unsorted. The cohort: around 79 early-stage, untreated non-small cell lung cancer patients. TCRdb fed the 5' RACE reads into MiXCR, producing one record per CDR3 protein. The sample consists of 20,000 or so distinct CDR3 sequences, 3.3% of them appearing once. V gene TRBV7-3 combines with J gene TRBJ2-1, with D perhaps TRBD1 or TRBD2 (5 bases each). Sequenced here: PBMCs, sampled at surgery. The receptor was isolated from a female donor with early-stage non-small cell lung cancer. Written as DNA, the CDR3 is TGTGCCAGCAGCTTAGGAGCAGGGAGCAATGAGCAGTTCTTC. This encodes CASSLGAGSNEQFF.